This is a list of T cell receptor beta chains from one sample in a study of beta chain features in type 1 diabetes. Profiled with immunoSEQ multiplex PCR; TCRdb holds only in-frame clones, not every one. The top ten clones hold roughly 0.06% of a sample with under 500,000 clones, over 25% of them seen once. The sequencing sample was made of naive CD4+ T cells from blood. These receptors came from a man younger than 30 in good health. The CDR3 runs from the conserved cysteine through the conserved F or W. The D gene is left open where the match is weak. Rows may omit the clone size; those that give it use once, few, many or a size class.

V gene: TRBV2; D gene: TRBD2; J gene: TRBJ2-1; clone size: -; CDR3 DNA: TGTGCCAGCACCGGGAGGGCCTACAATGAGCAGTTCTTC; CDR3 protein: CASTGRAYNEQFF
V gene: TRBV2; D gene: -; J gene: TRBJ2-5; clone size: -; CDR3 DNA: TGTGCCAGCAGTGAAAATCTGCCGAGTGAGACCCAGTACTTC; CDR3 protein: CASSENLPSETQYF
V gene: TRBV29-1; D gene: -; J gene: TRBJ1-2; clone size: few; CDR3 DNA: TGCAGCGTTGACTGGGTCTATGGCTACACCTTC; CDR3 protein: CSVDWVYGYTF
V gene: TRBV7-9; D gene: TRBD2; J gene: TRBJ2-3; clone size: -; CDR3 DNA: TGTGCCAGCAGCTCCACTAGCGGGCGCACAGATACGCAGTATTTT; CDR3 protein: CASSSTSGRTDTQYF
V gene: TRBV14; D gene: -; J gene: TRBJ1-2; clone size: -; CDR3 DNA: TGTGCCAGCAGCCAAGATCTTGGGGTGAGAGGAGGCTACACCTTC; CDR3 protein: CASSQDLGVRGGYTF
V gene: TRBV7-9; D gene: -; J gene: TRBJ2-2; clone size: few; CDR3 DNA: TGTGCCAGCAGTGCCGACAGGTCCGCGAACACCGGGGAGCTGTTTTTT; CDR3 protein: CASSADRSANTGELFF
V gene: TRBV30; D gene: -; J gene: TRBJ2-7; clone size: -; CDR3 DNA: TGTGCCTGGAGGAAAGACAAGGGCAGCCACGAGCAGTACTTC; CDR3 protein: CAWRKDKGSHEQYF
V gene: TRBV4-1; D gene: -; J gene: TRBJ2-7; clone size: -; CDR3 DNA: TGCGCCAGCAGCCAAGATACGGGCCGCTCCTACGAGCAGTACTTC; CDR3 protein: CASSQDTGRSYEQYF
V gene: TRBV29-1; D gene: TRBD2; J gene: TRBJ2-7; clone size: -; CDR3 DNA: TGCAGCGTTGGGATAGCGGGAGGGCCCTCCGTCGAGCAGTACTTC; CDR3 protein: CSVGIAGGPSVEQYF
V gene: TRBV2; D gene: -; J gene: TRBJ2-7; clone size: -; CDR3 DNA: TGTGCCAGCAGTGAACGGAATTCCTACGAGCAGTACTTC; CDR3 protein: CASSERNSYEQYF
V gene: TRBV28; D gene: TRBD1; J gene: TRBJ2-5; clone size: -; CDR3 DNA: TGTGCCATACGACAGGGGACGGAAGAGACCCAGTACTTC; CDR3 protein: CAIRQGTEETQYF
V gene: TRBV29-1; D gene: -; J gene: TRBJ2-7; clone size: -; CDR3 DNA: TGCAGCGTAAAGGACCCTAGCTCCTACGAGCAGTACTTC; CDR3 protein: CSVKDPSSYEQYF
V gene: TRBV9; D gene: -; J gene: TRBJ2-1; clone size: -; CDR3 DNA: TGTGCCAGCAGCCAAGGTGGATCTTACAATGAGCAGTTCTTC; CDR3 protein: CASSQGGSYNEQFF
V gene: TRBV30; D gene: -; J gene: TRBJ1-5; clone size: once; CDR3 DNA: TGTGCCTGGAGTGTAGGCCCAGGGACTGGCAATCAGCCCCAGCATTTT; CDR3 protein: CAWSVGPGTGNQPQHF
V gene: TRBV25-1; D gene: -; J gene: TRBJ2-5; clone size: few; CDR3 DNA: TGTGCCAGCGGTGTCTATGGATCTTACCAAGAGACCCAGTACTTC; CDR3 protein: CASGVYGSYQETQYF
V gene: TRBV2; D gene: TRBD1; J gene: TRBJ2-3; clone size: few; CDR3 DNA: TGTGCCACTAAACGGGACAGGGAGCCAGATACGCAGTATTTT; CDR3 protein: CATKRDREPDTQYF
V gene: TRBV7-2; D gene: -; J gene: TRBJ2-2; clone size: -; CDR3 DNA: TGTGCCAGCAGCTTAGTTTTGGAGGCCGGGGAGCTGTTTTTT; CDR3 protein: CASSLVLEAGELFF
V gene: TRBV2; D gene: -; J gene: TRBJ1-2; clone size: once; CDR3 DNA: TGTGCCAGCAGAGCAGGGCCCTCCTATGGCTACACCTTC; CDR3 protein: CASRAGPSYGYTF
V gene: TRBV7-9; D gene: -; J gene: TRBJ2-1; clone size: -; CDR3 DNA: TGTGCCAGCAGTGAGCGGGACAATGAGCAGTTCTTC; CDR3 protein: CASSERDNEQFF
V gene: TRBV30; D gene: -; J gene: TRBJ2-1; clone size: -; CDR3 DNA: TGTGCCTGGAGTGTACCCCTCGTGGCAGGGCAGTTCTTC; CDR3 protein: CAWSVPLVAGQFF
V gene: TRBV9; D gene: TRBD1; J gene: TRBJ2-7; clone size: -; CDR3 DNA: TGTGCCAGCAGCGAGACAGGGATGTTCTACGAGCAGTACTTC; CDR3 protein: CASSETGMFYEQYF
V gene: TRBV25-1; D gene: -; J gene: TRBJ1-1; clone size: -; CDR3 DNA: TGTGCCAGCAGTGAATATGGGGGGAACACTGAAGCTTTCTTT; CDR3 protein: CASSEYGGNTEAFF
V gene: TRBV7-2; D gene: TRBD2; J gene: TRBJ2-7; clone size: once; CDR3 DNA: TGTGCCAGCAGCTTAGACTTCGCGACTAGCGGGAGAGACGAGCAGTACTTC; CDR3 protein: CASSLDFATSGRDEQYF
V gene: TRBV29-1; D gene: -; J gene: TRBJ2-1; clone size: -; CDR3 DNA: TGCAGCGTACGACCCGGTCAGGTCCGTAGGAATGAGCAGTTCTTC; CDR3 protein: CSVRPGQVRRNEQFF